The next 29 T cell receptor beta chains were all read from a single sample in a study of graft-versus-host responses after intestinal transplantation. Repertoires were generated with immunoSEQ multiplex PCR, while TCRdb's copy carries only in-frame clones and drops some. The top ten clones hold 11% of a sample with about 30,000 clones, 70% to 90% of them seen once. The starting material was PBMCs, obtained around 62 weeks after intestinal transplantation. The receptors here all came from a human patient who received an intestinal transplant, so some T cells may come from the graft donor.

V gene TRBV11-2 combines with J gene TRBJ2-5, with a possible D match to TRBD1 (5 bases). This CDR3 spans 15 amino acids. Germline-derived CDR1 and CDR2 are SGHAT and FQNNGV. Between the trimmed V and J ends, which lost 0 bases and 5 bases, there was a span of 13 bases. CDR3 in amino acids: CASSLDGIGDETQYF. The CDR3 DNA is TGTGCCAGCAGCTTAGATGGTATAGGGGATGAGACCCAGTACTTC.

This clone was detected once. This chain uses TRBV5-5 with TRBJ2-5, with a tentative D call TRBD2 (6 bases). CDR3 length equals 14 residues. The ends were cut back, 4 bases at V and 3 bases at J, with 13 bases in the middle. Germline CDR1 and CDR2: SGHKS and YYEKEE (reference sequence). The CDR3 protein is CASSPLGLKETQYF. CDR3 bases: TGTGCCAGCAGCCCACTGGGACTTAAAGAGACCCAGTACTTC.

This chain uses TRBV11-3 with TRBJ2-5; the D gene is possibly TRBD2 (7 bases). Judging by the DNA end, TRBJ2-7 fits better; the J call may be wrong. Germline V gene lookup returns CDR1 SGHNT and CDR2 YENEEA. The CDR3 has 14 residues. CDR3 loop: CASNVGGPAYEQYF. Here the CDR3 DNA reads TGTGCCAGCAACGTGGGGGGGCCCGCCTACGAGCAGTACTTC.

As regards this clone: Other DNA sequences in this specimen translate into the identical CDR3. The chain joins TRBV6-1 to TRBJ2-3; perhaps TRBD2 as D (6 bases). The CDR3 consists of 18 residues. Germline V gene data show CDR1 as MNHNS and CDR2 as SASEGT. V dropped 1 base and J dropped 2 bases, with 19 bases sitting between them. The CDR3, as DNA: TGTGCCAGCAGTGAAGGGCTGCTAGCGTACCTTATCACAGATACGCAGTATTTT. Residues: CASSEGLLAYLITDTQYF.

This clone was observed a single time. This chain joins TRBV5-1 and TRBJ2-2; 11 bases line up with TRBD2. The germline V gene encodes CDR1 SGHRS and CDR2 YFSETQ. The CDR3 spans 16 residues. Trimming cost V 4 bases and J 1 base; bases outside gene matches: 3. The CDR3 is CASSGGTSGNTGELFF. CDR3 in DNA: TGCGCCAGCAGCGGGGGGACTAGCGGGAACACCGGGGAGCTGTTTTTT.

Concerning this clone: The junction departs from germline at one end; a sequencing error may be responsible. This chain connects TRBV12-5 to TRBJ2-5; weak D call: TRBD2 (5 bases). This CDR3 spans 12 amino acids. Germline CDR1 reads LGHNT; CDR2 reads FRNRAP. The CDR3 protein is CASGPTPGWKHF. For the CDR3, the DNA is TGTGCTAGTGGCCCCACCCCGGGGTGGAAGCACTTC.

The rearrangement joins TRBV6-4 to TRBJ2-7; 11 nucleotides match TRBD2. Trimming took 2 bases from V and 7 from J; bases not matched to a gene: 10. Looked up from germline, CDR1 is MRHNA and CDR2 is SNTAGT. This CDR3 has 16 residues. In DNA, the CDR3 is TGTGCCAGCAGTGACAGAATAGCGGGAGGGCCGAAAGAGCAGTACTTC. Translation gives CASSDRIAGGPKEQYF.

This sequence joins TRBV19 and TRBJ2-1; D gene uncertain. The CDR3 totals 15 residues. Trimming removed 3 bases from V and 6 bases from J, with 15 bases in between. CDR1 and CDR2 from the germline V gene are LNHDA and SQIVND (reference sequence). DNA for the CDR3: TGTGCCAGTAGTATGAGTTGGGGTACGGGCAATGAGCAGTTCTTC. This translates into CASSMSWGTGNEQFF.

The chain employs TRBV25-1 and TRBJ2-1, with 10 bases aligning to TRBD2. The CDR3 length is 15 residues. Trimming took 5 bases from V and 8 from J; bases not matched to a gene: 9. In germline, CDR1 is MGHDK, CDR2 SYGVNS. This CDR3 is CASSLSPSGGDEQFF. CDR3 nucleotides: TGTGCCAGCAGTCTCTCCCCTAGCGGGGGCGATGAGCAGTTCTTC. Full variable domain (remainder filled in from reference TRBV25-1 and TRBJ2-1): EADIYQTPRYLVIGTGKKITLECSQTMGHDKMYWYQQDPGMELHLIHYSYGVNSTEKGDLSSESTVSRIRTEHFPLTLESARPSHTSQYLCASSLSPSGGDEQFFGPGTRLTVL.

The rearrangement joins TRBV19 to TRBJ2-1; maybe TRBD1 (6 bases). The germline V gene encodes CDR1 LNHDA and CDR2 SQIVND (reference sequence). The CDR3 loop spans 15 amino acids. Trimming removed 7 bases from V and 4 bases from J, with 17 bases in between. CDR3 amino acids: CASTLQGWEYNEQFF. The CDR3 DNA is TGTGCCAGTACCCTACAGGGATGGGAATACAATGAGCAGTTCTTC.

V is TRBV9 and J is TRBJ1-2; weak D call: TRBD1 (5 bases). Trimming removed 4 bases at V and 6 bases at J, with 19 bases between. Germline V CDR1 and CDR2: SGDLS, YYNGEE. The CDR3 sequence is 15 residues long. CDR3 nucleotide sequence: TGTGCCAGCAGCCCCCGCCCCGGGGGGGGACATGGCTACACCTTC. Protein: CASSPRPGGGHGYTF.

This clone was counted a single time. CDR3 sequence reads: CASSQEGQGYSPLHF. In nucleotides, the CDR3 is TGCGCCAGCAGCCAAGAAGGACAGGGATATTCACCCCTCCACTTT. V and J are TRBV4-1 and TRBJ1-6; TRBD1 aligns across 8 bases. CDR1 and CDR2 from the germline V gene are MGHRA and YSYEKL. CDR3 length: 15 residues. After removal of 0 bases from V and 8 bases from J, the junction contained 3 bases not matched to a gene.

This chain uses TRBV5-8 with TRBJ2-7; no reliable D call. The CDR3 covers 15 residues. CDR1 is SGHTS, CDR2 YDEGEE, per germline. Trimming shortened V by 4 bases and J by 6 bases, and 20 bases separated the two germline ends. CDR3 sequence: CASSQWGSPWGEQYF. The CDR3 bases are TGTGCCAGCAGCCAGTGGGGTTCGCCCTGGGGCGAGCAGTACTTC.

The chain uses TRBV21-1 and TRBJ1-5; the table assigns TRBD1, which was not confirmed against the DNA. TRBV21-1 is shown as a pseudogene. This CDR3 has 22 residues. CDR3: CASSKALRNRDRCLVNNQPQHF. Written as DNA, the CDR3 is TGTGCCAGCAGCAAAGCCTTACGGAACCGGGACAGGTGTTTGGTGAACAATCAGCCCCAGCATTTT.

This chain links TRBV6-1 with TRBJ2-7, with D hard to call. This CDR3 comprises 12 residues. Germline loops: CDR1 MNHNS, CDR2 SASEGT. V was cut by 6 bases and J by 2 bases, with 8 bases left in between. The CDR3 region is CASRGSAYEQYF. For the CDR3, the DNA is TGTGCCAGCAGGGGGTCCGCCTACGAGCAGTACTTC.

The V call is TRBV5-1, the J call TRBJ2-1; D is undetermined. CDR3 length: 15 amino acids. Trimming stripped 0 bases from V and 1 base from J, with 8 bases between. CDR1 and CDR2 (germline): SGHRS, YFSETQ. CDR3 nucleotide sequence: TGCGCCAGCAGCTTGGTGGGCAGTTCCTACAATGAGCAGTTCTTC. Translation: CASSLVGSSYNEQFF. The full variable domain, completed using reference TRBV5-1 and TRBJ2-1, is KAGVTQTPRYLIKTRGQQVTLSCSPISGHRSVSWYQQTPGQGLQFLFEYFSETQRNKGNFPGRFSGRQFSNSRSEMNVSTLELGDSALYLCASSLVGSSYNEQFFGPGTRLTVL.

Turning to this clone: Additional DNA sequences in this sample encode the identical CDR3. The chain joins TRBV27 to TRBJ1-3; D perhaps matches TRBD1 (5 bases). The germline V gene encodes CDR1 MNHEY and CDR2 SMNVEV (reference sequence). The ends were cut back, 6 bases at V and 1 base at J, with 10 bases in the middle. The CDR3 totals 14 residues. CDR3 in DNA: TGTGCCAGCAGCCTTCGGGGGTCTGGAAACACCATATATTTT. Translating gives CASSLRGSGNTIYF.

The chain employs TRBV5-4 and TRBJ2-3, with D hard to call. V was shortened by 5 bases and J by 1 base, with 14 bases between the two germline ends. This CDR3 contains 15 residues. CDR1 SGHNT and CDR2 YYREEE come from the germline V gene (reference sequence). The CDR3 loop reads CASSSLKGGTDTQYF. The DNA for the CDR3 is TGTGCCAGCAGTTCTTTAAAAGGAGGCACAGATACGCAGTATTTT.

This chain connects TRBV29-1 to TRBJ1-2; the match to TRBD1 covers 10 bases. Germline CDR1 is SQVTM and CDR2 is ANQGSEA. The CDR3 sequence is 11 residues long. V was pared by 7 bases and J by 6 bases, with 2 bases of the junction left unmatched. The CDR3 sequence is CSAGQGNGYTF. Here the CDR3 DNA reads TGCAGCGCGGGACAGGGGAATGGCTACACCTTC. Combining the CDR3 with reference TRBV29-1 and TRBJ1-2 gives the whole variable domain SAVISQKPSRDICQRGTSLTIQCQVDSQVTMMFWYRQQPGQSLTLIATANQGSEATYESGFVIDKFPISRPNLTFSTLTVSNMSPEDSSIYLCSAGQGNGYTFGSGTRLTVV.

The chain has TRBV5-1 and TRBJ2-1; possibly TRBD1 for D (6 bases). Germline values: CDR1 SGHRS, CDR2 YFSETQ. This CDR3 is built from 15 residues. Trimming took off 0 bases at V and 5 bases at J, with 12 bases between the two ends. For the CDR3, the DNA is TGCGCCAGCAGCTTGGTAGGGGACACCAACAATGAGCAGTTCTTC. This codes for CASSLVGDTNNEQFF. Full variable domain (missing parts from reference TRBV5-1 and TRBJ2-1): KAGVTQTPRYLIKTRGQQVTLSCSPISGHRSVSWYQQTPGQGLQFLFEYFSETQRNKGNFPGRFSGRQFSNSRSEMNVSTLELGDSALYLCASSLVGDTNNEQFFGPGTRLTVL.

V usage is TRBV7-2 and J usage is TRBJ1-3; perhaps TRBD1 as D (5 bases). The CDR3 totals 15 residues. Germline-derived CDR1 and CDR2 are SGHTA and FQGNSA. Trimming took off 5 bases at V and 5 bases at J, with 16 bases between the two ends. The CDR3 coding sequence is TGTGCCAGCAGCGCCTTGGGGGTTGGAAGAAACACCATATATTTT. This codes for CASSALGVGRNTIYF.

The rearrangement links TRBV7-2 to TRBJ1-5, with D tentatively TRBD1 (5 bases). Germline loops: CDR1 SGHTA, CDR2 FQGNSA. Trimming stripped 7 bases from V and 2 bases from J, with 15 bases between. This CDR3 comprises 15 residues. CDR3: CASTQTPTGNQPQHF. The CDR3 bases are TGTGCCAGCACCCAAACCCCGACAGGCAATCAGCCCCAGCATTTT.

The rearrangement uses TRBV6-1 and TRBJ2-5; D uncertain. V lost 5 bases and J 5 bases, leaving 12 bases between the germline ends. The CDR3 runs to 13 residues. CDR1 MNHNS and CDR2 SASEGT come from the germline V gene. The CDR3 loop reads CASSTAGRETQYF. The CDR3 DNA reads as TGTGCCAGCAGTACCGCAGGAAGGGAGACCCAGTACTTC.

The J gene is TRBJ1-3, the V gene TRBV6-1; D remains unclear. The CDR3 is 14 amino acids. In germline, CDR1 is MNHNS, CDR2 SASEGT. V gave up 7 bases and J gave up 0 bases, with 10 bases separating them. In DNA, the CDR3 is TGTGCCAGCAAAGATAGAAACTCTGGAAACACCATATATTTT. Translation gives CASKDRNSGNTIYF.

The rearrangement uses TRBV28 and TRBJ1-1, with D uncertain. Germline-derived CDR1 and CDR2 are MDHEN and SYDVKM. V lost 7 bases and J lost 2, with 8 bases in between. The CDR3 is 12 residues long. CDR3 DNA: TGTGCCAGCATTGCAGCAAACACTGAAGCTTTCTTT. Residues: CASIAANTEAFF.

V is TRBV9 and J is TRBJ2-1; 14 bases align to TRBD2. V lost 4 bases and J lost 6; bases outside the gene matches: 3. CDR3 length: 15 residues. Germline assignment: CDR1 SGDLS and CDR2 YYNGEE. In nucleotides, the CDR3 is TGTGCCAGCAGCCGCGGGACTAGCGGGGGCAATGAGCAGTTCTTC. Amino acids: CASSRGTSGGNEQFF. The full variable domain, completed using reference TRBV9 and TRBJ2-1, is DSGVTQTPKHLITATGQRVTLRCSPRSGDLSVYWYQQSLDQGLQFLIQYYNGEERAKGNILERFSAQQFPDLHSELNLSSLELGDSALYFCASSRGTSGGNEQFFGPGTRLTVL.

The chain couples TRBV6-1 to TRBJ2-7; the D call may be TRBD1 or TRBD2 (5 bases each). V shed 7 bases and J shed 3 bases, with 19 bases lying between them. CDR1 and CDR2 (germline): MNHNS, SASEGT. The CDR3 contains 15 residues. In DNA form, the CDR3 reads TGTGCCAGCACTCAGGGCCGAGGGGCGTACTACGAGCAGTACTTC. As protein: CASTQGRGAYYEQYF.

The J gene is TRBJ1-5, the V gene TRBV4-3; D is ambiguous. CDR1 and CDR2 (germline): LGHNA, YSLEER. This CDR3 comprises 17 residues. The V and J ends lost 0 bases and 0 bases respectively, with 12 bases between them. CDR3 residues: CASSQDRVGGSNQPQHF. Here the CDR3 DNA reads TGCGCCAGCAGCCAAGATAGAGTGGGAGGTAGCAATCAGCCCCAGCATTTT.

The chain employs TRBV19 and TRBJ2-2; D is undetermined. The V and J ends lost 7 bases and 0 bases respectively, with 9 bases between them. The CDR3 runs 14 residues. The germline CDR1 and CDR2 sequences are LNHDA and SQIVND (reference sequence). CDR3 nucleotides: TGTGCCAGTAAGGAAGTTTCGAACACCGGGGAGCTGTTTTTT. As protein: CASKEVSNTGELFF.